One sample yielded the 3 T cell receptor beta chains listed below, sequenced in a study of OX40 agonist ivuxolimab in advanced cancers. Repertoires were generated with immunoSEQ multiplex PCR, while TCRdb's copy carries only in-frame clones and drops some. The data contain roughly 40,000 clones, over 75% of them singletons. Sequencing used CD4+ or CD8+ T cells sorted from blood, obtained in a trial of the OX40 agonist ivuxolimab. These TCRs come from an adult with an advanced solid tumor such as melanoma, head and neck, liver or kidney cancer.

The chain carries TRBV5-4 and TRBJ2-5; TRBD1 matches at 7 bases. J lost 5 bases, V lost 0 bases, and 7 bases had no gene match. This CDR3 is 15 amino acids long. Germline loops: CDR1 SGHNT, CDR2 YYREEE (reference sequence). CDR3 sequence reads: CASSLETGPGETQYF. CDR3 DNA sequence: TGTGCCAGCAGCTTGGAGACAGGGCCGGGGGAGACCCAGTACTTC.

The V call is TRBV19, the J call TRBJ1-1, with a weak D call TRBD1 (6 bases). The CDR3 length is 14 residues. The germline V and J ends were trimmed by 8 bases and 8 bases, with 21 bases remaining between them. The germline V gene has CDR1 LNHDA and CDR2 SQIVND (reference sequence). CDR3 residues: CASSPFGQILEAFF. CDR3 DNA sequence: TGTGCCAGTTCCCCCTTCGGACAGATATTAGAAGCTTTCTTT.

This clone has just one count. Other nucleotide sequences in the sample specify the same CDR3. The chain combines TRBV27 with TRBJ1-2; 7 bases align to TRBD1. J gave up 6 bases and V 3 bases, and 4 bases lay outside the gene matches. CDR3 length: 13 residues. CDR1 and CDR2 from the germline V gene are MNHEY and SMNVEV (reference sequence). CDR3 sequence: CASSLGTGDGYTF. The CDR3 bases are TGTGCCAGCAGTTTGGGTACAGGGGATGGCTACACCTTC.